The rows below give T cell receptor beta chains drawn from one sample of a study of T cells in tuberculosis. Generated by immunoSEQ multiplex PCR, the TCRdb table keeps only in-frame clones and is missing some. The profile shows about 58,000 clones, roughly 86% of them singletons. The source material was CD1b-GMM tetramer-negative cells sorted from PBMCs. The receptors originated from an adult woman with latent tuberculosis. The CDR3 runs from the conserved cysteine through the conserved F or W. A D gene is named only where the DNA matches it firmly. The size entry is marked missing in some rows and otherwise reads once, few, many or a size class.

>TRBD1|TRBJ2-7|.|TRBV4-3
CASSQDRGSLYEQYF
TGCGCCAGCAGCCAAGACAGGGGGTCCCTCTACGAGCAGTACTTC
>.|TRBJ2-7|.|TRBV7-8
CASSSRGRGLGEQYF
TGTGCCAGCAGCTCCAGAGGGCGGGGGCTGGGCGAGCAGTACTTC
>.|TRBJ1-5|.|TRBV21-1
CASSNSLGSRQPQHF
TGTGCCAGCAGCAATTCCCTTGGTTCGCGTCAGCCCCAGCATTTT
>.|TRBJ2-1|.|TRBV5-1
CASSSQGTAGVSSSYNEQFF
TGCGCCAGCAGCTCCCAGGGGACGGCGGGGGTATCCAGCTCCTACAATGAGCAGTTCTTC
>TRBD1|TRBJ2-7|.|TRBV7-6
CASSTPGQGAPRGSEQYF
TGTGCCAGCAGTACCCCGGGACAGGGGGCTCCTCGTGGGTCCGAGCAGTACTTC
>.|TRBJ2-3|.|TRBV11-2
CASSNFITDTQYF
TGTGCCAGCAGCAATTTCATTACAGATACGCAGTATTTT
>TRBD1|TRBJ1-1|.|TRBV7-8
CASSTDRGLVGTEAFF
TGTGCCAGCAGCACTGACAGGGGGCTGGTAGGCACTGAAGCTTTCTTT
>TRBD2|TRBJ2-1|.|TRBV5-1
CASSYETSGSISEQFF
TGCGCCAGCAGCTATGAGACTAGCGGGAGTATTAGTGAGCAGTTCTTC
>TRBD1|TRBJ2-1|.|TRBV4-3
CASSQQDRGDEQFF
TGCGCCAGCAGCCAGCAGGACAGGGGCGATGAGCAGTTCTTC
>TRBD1|TRBJ2-7|.|TRBV4-3
CASSQDPGTGGNEQYF
TGCGCCAGCAGCCAGGACCCCGGGACAGGGGGCAACGAGCAGTACTTC
>TRBD1|TRBJ2-7|.|TRBV7-9
CASSSQGTSYEQYF
TGTGCCAGCAGCTCACAGGGGACCTCCTACGAGCAGTACTTC
>.|TRBJ2-3|.|TRBV19
CASSLGPGVMNTQYF
TGTGCCAGTAGTTTGGGCCCAGGGGTTATGAATACGCAGTATTTT
>TRBD2|TRBJ2-3|.|TRBV5-1
CASGLLAASTDTQYF
TGCGCCAGCGGATTACTAGCGGCTAGCACAGATACGCAGTATTTT
>TRBD1|TRBJ2-3|.|TRBV5-4
CASSLEGQGTDTQYF
TGTGCCAGCAGCTTGGAGGGACAGGGAACAGATACGCAGTATTTT
>.|TRBJ2-7|.|TRBV30
CAWSGGPSSEQYF
TGTGCCTGGAGTGGGGGGCCATCCTCCGAGCAGTACTTC
>.|TRBJ1-5|.|TRBV5-4
CASSLGGAGNQPQHF
TGTGCCAGCAGCTTGGGCGGGGCTGGCAATCAGCCCCAGCATTTT
>.|TRBJ2-7|.|TRBV6-5
CASSYSSRFGEQYF
TGTGCCAGCAGTTACTCTTCCAGGTTTGGCGAGCAGTACTTC
>TRBD2|TRBJ2-3|.|TRBV15
CATSRGAGGHTDTQYF
TGTGCCACCAGCAGAGGAGCGGGGGGCCACACAGATACGCAGTATTTT
>.|TRBJ1-1|.|TRBV4-2
CASSQDGGANTEAFF
TGTGCCAGCAGCCAAGATGGGGGGGCGAACACTGAAGCTTTCTTT
>.|TRBJ2-5|once|TRBV5-1
CASSWAGNGETQYF
TGCGCCAGCAGCTGGGCGGGAAACGGGGAGACCCAGTACTTC
>.|TRBJ2-3|.|TRBV19
CATLSDTDTQYF
TGTGCCACTCTTAGCGACACAGATACGCAGTATTTT
>TRBD1|TRBJ2-4|once|TRBV19
CASRPQGAAKNIQYF
TGTGCCAGTAGGCCACAGGGGGCGGCCAAAAACATTCAGTACTTC